These T cell receptor beta chains were read from a single sample in a study of blood T cell repertoires in COVID-19. Only in-frame clones appear in the TCRdb table, and some are missing; sequencing was by immunoSEQ multiplex PCR. The table lists about 140,000 clones, more than 60% of them singletons. The source material was peripheral blood. The receptors were sampled from a man older than 75 with acute or convalescent COVID-19. CDR3s include the opening cysteine and the closing phenylalanine or tryptophan. D genes are given only for firm matches. Size is stated for part of the rows, as once, few or many counts, or as a class when the clone is expanded.

v_call	j_call	clone_size	d_call	cdr3_aa	cdr3_nt
TRBV7-9	TRBJ2-5	few	TRBD1	CASSLYRGLGETQYF	TGTGCCAGCAGCTTATACAGGGGGCTCGGGGAGACCCAGTACTTC
TRBV5-5	TRBJ1-4	NA	TRBD1	CASSLTLGVRTGVGEKLFF	TGTGCCAGCAGCCTGACCCTCGGGGTCCGGACAGGGGTTGGCGAAAAACTGTTTTTT
TRBV25-1	TRBJ1-6	NA	NA	CASSELLSYNSPLHF	TGTGCCAGCAGTGAACTCCTCTCCTATAATTCACCCCTCCACTTT
TRBV6-6	TRBJ1-1	NA	NA	CASTVVGAEAFF	TGTGCCAGCACGGTAGTTGGTGCTGAAGCTTTCTTT
TRBV3-1/TRBV3-2	TRBJ1-1	NA	NA	CASSQERSEAFF	TGTGCCAGCAGCCAAGAACGGTCTGAAGCTTTCTTT
TRBV5-6	TRBJ2-5	NA	TRBD1	CASSSGTGALQETQYF	TGTGCCAGCAGCTCCGGGACAGGGGCTCTCCAAGAGACCCAGTACTTC
TRBV20-1	TRBJ2-7	NA	NA	CSASAVGGASSYEQYF	TGCAGTGCTAGTGCCGTGGGCGGGGCTAGCTCCTACGAGCAGTACTTC
TRBV3-1/TRBV3-2	TRBJ1-1	NA	TRBD1	CASSLGQGNTEAFF	TGTGCCAGCAGCCTCGGACAGGGGAACACTGAAGCTTTCTTT
TRBV4-3	TRBJ2-1	NA	TRBD2	CASSQDWGGRNEQFF	TGCGCCAGCAGCCAAGATTGGGGAGGGAGGAATGAGCAGTTCTTC
TRBV2	TRBJ1-2	few	NA	CASSDGPPGANYGYTF	TGTGCCAGCAGTGATGGGCCCCCGGGAGCTAACTATGGCTACACCTTC
TRBV5-5	TRBJ1-1	NA	TRBD1	CASSFLRQGTTEAFF	TGTGCCAGCAGCTTCCTAAGACAGGGGACGACTGAAGCTTTCTTT
TRBV7-8	TRBJ2-5	NA	TRBD1	CASSLVGQGGETQYF	TGTGCCAGCAGCTTAGTGGGACAGGGTGGAGAGACCCAGTACTTC
TRBV6-5	TRBJ1-1	NA	NA	CASSYQKPGVTEAFF	TGTGCCAGCAGTTACCAAAAACCGGGAGTCACTGAAGCTTTCTTT
TRBV5-4	TRBJ2-2	once	NA	CASSLLAGANTGELFF	TGTGCCAGCAGCTTGCTGGCGGGCGCGAACACCGGGGAGCTGTTTTTT
TRBV28	TRBJ2-3	few	TRBD1	CASTHPQGDTQYF	TGTGCCAGCACCCATCCACAGGGGGATACGCAGTATTTT
TRBV2	TRBJ1-2	NA	TRBD1	CASSPGQGLGYTF	TGTGCCAGCAGCCCGGGACAGGGTCTTGGCTACACCTTC
TRBV7-8	TRBJ2-7	few	NA	CASSLARSSLEQYF	TGTGCCAGCAGCTTAGCGAGGAGTAGCCTCGAGCAGTACTTC
TRBV4-3	TRBJ2-1	NA	NA	CASSQDPRASDEQFF	TGCGCCAGCAGCCAAGATCCCAGGGCTAGTGATGAGCAGTTCTTC
TRBV7-9	TRBJ2-2	NA	NA	CASSPSPGGGPDTGELFF	TGTGCCAGCAGCCCATCCCCCGGAGGAGGCCCCGACACCGGGGAGCTGTTTTTT
TRBV2	TRBJ2-7	NA	NA	CASSGSSGGYSYEQYF	TGTGCCAGCTCCGGGAGTTCAGGGGGTTACTCCTACGAGCAGTACTTC
TRBV20-1	TRBJ2-5	NA	NA	CSAKLSETQYF	TGCAGTGCTAAGCTCTCAGAGACCCAGTACTTC
TRBV25-1	TRBJ1-5	NA	NA	CASSEGVSQPQHF	TGTGCCAGCAGTGAAGGAGTATCCCAGCCCCAGCATTTT
TRBV9	TRBJ2-2	NA	NA	CASSVLPNTGELFF	TGTGCCAGCAGCGTTCTTCCGAACACCGGGGAGCTGTTTTTT
TRBV29-1	TRBJ2-7	NA	NA	CSVVLPVTHGDAEQYF	TGCAGCGTTGTTCTCCCAGTAACACACGGAGACGCCGAGCAGTACTTC
TRBV28	TRBJ2-5	once	TRBD2	CASSLRSGGARETQYF	TGTGCCAGCAGTTTACGTAGCGGGGGGGCCCGAGAGACCCAGTACTTC
TRBV30	TRBJ2-7	once	NA	CAWRDPGHGPYEQYF	TGTGCCTGGAGAGATCCGGGACACGGGCCCTACGAGCAGTACTTC
TRBV2	TRBJ2-3	NA	NA	CASAGGGTDTQYF	TGTGCCAGCGCTGGGGGCGGCACAGATACGCAGTATTTT
TRBV6-2/TRBV6-3	TRBJ2-7	NA	NA	CASSETSPHEQYF	TGTGCCAGCAGTGAGACTAGTCCCCACGAGCAGTACTTC
TRBV27	TRBJ2-7	NA	NA	CASSGPGQGYYEQYF	TGTGCCAGCAGTGGACCGGGACAAGGATACTACGAGCAGTACTTC
TRBV6-1	TRBJ1-1	NA	NA	CASSESKNTEAFF	TGTGCCAGCAGTGAGTCCAAGAACACTGAAGCTTTCTTT
TRBV19	TRBJ2-7	NA	TRBD1	CASSTRDRGRVYEQYF	TGTGCCAGTAGTACTCGGGACAGGGGGCGAGTGTACGAGCAGTACTTC
TRBV28	TRBJ2-7	NA	TRBD1	CASSLGTGYEQYF	TGTGCCAGCAGTTTAGGGACAGGGTACGAGCAGTACTTC
TRBV7-8	TRBJ1-4	NA	TRBD1	CASSPRTGLGEKLFF	TGTGCCAGCAGCCCCAGGACAGGCCTGGGTGAAAAACTGTTTTTT
TRBV18	TRBJ1-1	NA	NA	CASSPDAEGAFF	TGTGCCAGCTCACCAGATGCGGAGGGAGCTTTCTTT
TRBV9	TRBJ1-2	NA	NA	CASNLGQGHYGYTF	TGTGCCAGCAATCTGGGGCAGGGGCATTATGGCTACACCTTC
TRBV28	TRBJ1-1	NA	TRBD1	CASSLFPDRGHENTEAFF	TGTGCCAGCAGTTTATTCCCCGACAGGGGCCACGAGAACACTGAAGCTTTCTTT
TRBV7-2	TRBJ2-3	once	NA	CASSSTQGPDTQYF	TGTGCCAGCAGCAGTACGCAGGGGCCAGATACGCAGTATTTT
TRBV6-4	TRBJ1-1	few	TRBD1	CASSEQQGIGEAFF	TGTGCCAGCAGTGAACAACAGGGGATCGGTGAAGCTTTCTTT
TRBV9	TRBJ2-7	NA	TRBD1	CASSTTGQGDYEQYF	TGTGCCAGCAGTACCACGGGACAGGGAGACTACGAGCAGTACTTC
TRBV19	TRBJ1-5	NA	NA	CASSIWGRLGSNQPQHF	TGTGCCAGTAGTATTTGGGGCAGGTTAGGGAGCAATCAGCCCCAGCATTTT
TRBV9	TRBJ2-1	NA	NA	CASSGLTGSGEQFF	TGTGCCAGCAGCGGCCTGACAGGCTCGGGTGAGCAGTTCTTC
TRBV24-1	TRBJ1-2	NA	TRBD1	CATSERGRAEGYTF	TGTGCCACCAGTGAAAGGGGGCGCGCAGAGGGCTACACCTTC